A single T cell receptor beta chain is shown here with its context. The clone's antigen remains unknown. Base qualities are not recorded, but no much larger clone differs from it by a single base. Library generation was performed with the immunoSEQ multiplex PCR assay. A mixture of 60 forward primers for TCR Vbeta segments and 13 reverse primers for TCR Jbeta segments was used in the multiplex PCR. The CDR3 region of rearranged TCR beta genes was amplified from genomic DNA by a multiplex PCR assay. The amplified TCR beta libraries were sequenced on the Illumina HiSeq System as 87-base-pair reads. As for how the authors treated the data: A later analysis counted about 82 million unique TCR beta chains across the 500 to 850 repertoires, and around 9.9 million of these chains were shared by at least two donors. Raw reads were error-corrected and collapsed into unique sequences with a nearest-neighbor algorithm that merged closely related sequences to remove PCR and sequencing errors. V, D and J gene segments were assigned by aligning CDR3 sequences to IMGT reference sequences. Each retained sequence needed at least a six-nucleotide match to both a V gene segment and a J gene segment. A rearrangement was called productive if the CDR3 had no stop codons and remained in frame with V and J, and every other rearrangement was called non-productive. Following IMGT convention, CDR3 was defined as the stretch from the second conserved V-encoded cysteine to the conserved J-encoded phenylalanine. The earlier analysis of about 590 of the donors excluded sequences that lacked an unambiguous match to a single V gene segment. An earlier analysis of a few hundred of the donors classified V segments as functional when productive rearrangements were above 56.7% and as segregating when the standard deviation between donors was above 5%. A statistical classification framework was built for diagnosing cytomegalovirus status from the catalog of TCR beta chain sequences. V and J gene assignment, in a later analysis, came from comparing TCR nucleotide sequences with IMGT/GENE-DB human TR gene sequences. Using the TCRdist pipeline, a later analysis assigned CDR3 sequences along with most-parsimonious VDJ recombination scenarios. In a later analysis, each TCR beta chain was defined by its CDR3 amino acid sequence together with its V-gene family, and reads lacking a unique V-gene family were excluded. To address suspected cross-contamination and a sequencing artifact, a later analysis removed 450 to 700 highly shared, low-generation-probability nucleotide sequences. In a later analysis, a clonal expansion index for each public chain was calculated from normalized within-repertoire ranks of inferred template counts. In a later analysis, generation probabilities were computed with a VDJ recombination model fitted to out-of-frame rearrangements, and the resulting probabilities were checked against IGoR. In a later analysis, hypergeometric tests were used to score TCR-TCR, TCR-HLA and TCR-CMV co-occurrence, with a repertoire-size bias correction applied to TCR pairs. To estimate false discovery rates, a later analysis permuted the HLA or CMV assignments 20 times. A later analysis grouped co-occurring TCRs with DBSCAN, adding TCRdist sequence similarity when clustering within HLA-allele-positive subsets. Repertoires with fewer than 30,000 or more than 120,000 public chains, plus five repertoires with anomalous nucleotide sharing, were excluded from co-occurrence clustering. Here the immuneACCESS table is served through TCRdb, limited to in-frame sequences with V and J called. Missing clones are a known gap in these copies; in checked studies unresolved V genes cover under half, and the rest lacks a known reason. V and J calls and clone size come straight from that table; D and trimming were deduced from the DNA. The table for this sample lists under 110,000 clones; 75% of them were counted only once. The ten largest clones represent around 3% of the sample.

The cohort consisted of 650 to 850 healthy bone marrow donors. All cohort members were sampled while nominally healthy, although unrecorded immune exposures were likely present. The donor was CMV seropositive and was included in the group of 290 or so seropositive cohort members. A peripheral blood sample was provided by each donor, and peripheral blood mononuclear cells were used for TCR beta sequencing. The Qiagen DNeasy Blood Extraction Kit was used to extract genomic DNA from the blood cell samples. The germline V gene sets CDR1 to SGHTA and CDR2 to FQGTGA. Spanning cysteine to phenylalanine, the CDR3 consists of 12 amino acids. The read is trimmed to its CDR3 DNA, 36 bases read in frame from base 1. V and J lose 0 bases and 7 bases, and a span of 3 bases separates them. The source of the sample is a study of cytomegalovirus exposure and HLA in healthy donors (dated by TCRdb to the late 2010s). In the study overall: An earlier analysis of some 620 of the donors reported 276 Gb of sequence data and around 120 million unique TCR beta sequences obtained from about 179 million T cells. An early release covering roughly 640 HLA-typed donors comprised about 320 gigabases of sequencing data and tens of millions of unique TCR sequences. Of the roughly 390 genotyped donors, 65% to 90% fell in the genetic ancestry cluster associated with self-reported Caucasian donors. The study aimed to test whether cataloging public T cell receptors could reveal signatures of past pathogen exposure. The T cell repertoires of several hundred subjects were profiled by immunosequencing and related to cytomegalovirus serostatus. Besides the first cohort of hundreds of subjects, a separate validation cohort made up of about 120 different subjects was used. The study combined high-throughput TCR immunosequencing, statistical association of individual TCRs with disease status, and machine learning to predict cytomegalovirus infection status. A later analysis re-examined previously published TCR beta repertoires from 500 to 700 donors and added high-resolution HLA genotyping to investigate patterns of TCR occurrence. The later analysis used no new phenotypic data to find candidate immune exposures, relying instead on TCR beta sequences and their occurrence across donors. An earlier analysis of a few hundred of the donors applied high-throughput TCR beta sequencing to assess whether each TCR beta V gene segment acted as functional or pseudogenic. Donor age, sex, ethnicity and CMV serostatus were compiled together with the repertoire data. In a later genetic analysis, genome-wide SNP genotypes for about three fifths of the roughly 670 donors were used, and that subset was treated as a discovery cohort. All discovery cohort repertoires had been generated on a single sequencing platform. HLA typing included class I and class II loci at four-digit resolution. The number of donors typed differed by locus, with about 629-640 for A, B, C, DRB1 and DQB1, around 560 for DQA1, about 610 for DPA1, and approximately 470 for DPB1. Five DR-DQ haplotypes were handled as single units for association and clustering because linkage in the cohort was strong. Across some 400 genotyped donors of the cohort, an average of about 220,000 unique TCR beta nucleotide sequences per donor were sequenced, and approximately 19% of those sequences were non-productive.

The paper's findings and limits, for the study overall: Correlated functional status among segregating V segments might be attributable to linkage disequilibrium, but an unknown experimental factor could not be ruled out. In an earlier analysis of fewer than 750 of the donors, most TCR beta V segments were observed in productive rearrangements about 87% or about 30% of the time, broadly matching IMGT annotations. In a later analysis, several top co-occurrence clusters were reported to appear linked to parvovirus B19, influenza, CMV and Epstein-Barr virus. About 15 rarely observed V segments, including chromosome 9 orphons, were excluded from the earlier analysis of about 610 of the donors because counts were too low. In this cohort, only TCR beta chains were sequenced, and detectable features were limited by the absence of alpha or paired-chain data. CMV serostatus was the only immune exposure information available for the cohort. Because some donors lacked HLA typing at each locus, the association tests relied only on the typed subset. In both the original and validation cohorts, the classifier was reported to diagnose cytomegalovirus status with high specificity and sensitivity. Strong co-occurrence of HLA alleles, especially DR and DQ, made assigning TCR associations to individual alleles difficult. It was suggested by the authors that the approach could potentially be generalized to other disease states and immunological phenotypes. In a later genetic analysis, fewer N-insertions in productive TCRs were reported among donors in an Asian-associated ancestry cluster than the 666-donor mean. According to a later analysis, most CMV-associated TCR beta chains appeared to be HLA-restricted, and the HLA associations seemed to be driven largely by CMV exposure. A further reported finding was that TCR beta sequences accurately predicted the HLA-A and HLA-B alleles for most subjects in the first cohort. In vitro tests confirmed that a few of the cytomegalovirus-associated TCR beta chains recognize cytomegalovirus antigens. An association between a missense DCLRE1C variant and V-gene and J-gene trimming of TCR beta chains was found in a later genetic analysis and replicated in an independent cohort. A group of highly shared sequence variants was considered likely to be a technical artifact of the sequencing pipeline. A later analysis associated roughly 17,000 TCR beta sequences with specific HLA alleles at a false discovery rate of 0.05. A later analysis found that TCR association rates varied across HLA loci, with DRB1 alleles showing the most associated TCRs and HLA-C alleles the fewest. Across donors, most TCR sequences were observed very rarely, whereas some public TCRs were present in many individuals. Roughly uniform sequencing depth across donors was assumed in presence/absence analyses, although this assumption may not hold. Some IMGT-functional V segments, including TRBV6-2 and TRBV6-3, could not be distinguished by the 87-base-pair reads and were therefore excluded. The study listed 164 TCR beta chains as associated with cytomegalovirus. In a later analysis, HLA-associated TCR beta chains were found to be more clonally expanded and to have lower generation probabilities than equally common non-associated chains.

The receptor comes from a male donor in good health and CMV-seropositive. Recombination joined TRBV7-3 with TRBJ2-2; no D gene can be assigned with confidence. Material for sequencing was PBMCs. The nucleotides read TGTGCCAGCAGCTTAACCCGCGGGGAGCTGTTTTTT. It translates as CASSLTRGELFF.